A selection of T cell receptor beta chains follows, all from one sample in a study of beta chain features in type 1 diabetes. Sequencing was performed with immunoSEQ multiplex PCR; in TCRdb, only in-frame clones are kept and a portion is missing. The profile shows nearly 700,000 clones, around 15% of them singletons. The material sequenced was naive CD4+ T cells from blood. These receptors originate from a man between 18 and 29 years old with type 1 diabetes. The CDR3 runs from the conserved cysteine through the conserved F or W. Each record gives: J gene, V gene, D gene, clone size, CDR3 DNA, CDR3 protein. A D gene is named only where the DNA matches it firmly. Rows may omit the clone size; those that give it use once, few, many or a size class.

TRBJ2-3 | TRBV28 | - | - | TGTGCCAGCAGTTTCGCCGAGGTTATGGGGTTAGGGGGAGATACGCAGTATTTT | CASSFAEVMGLGGDTQYF
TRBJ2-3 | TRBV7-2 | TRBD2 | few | TGTGCCAGCAGCCAAGGACTAGCGCCAGATACGCAGTATTTT | CASSQGLAPDTQYF
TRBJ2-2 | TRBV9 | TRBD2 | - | TGTGCCAGCAGCGTTAGCGGGGGGCTGAACACCGGGGAGCTGTTTTTT | CASSVSGGLNTGELFF
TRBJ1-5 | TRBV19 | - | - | TGTGCCACTCGAGGGCAGGGCGATCAGCCCCAGCATTTT | CATRGQGDQPQHF
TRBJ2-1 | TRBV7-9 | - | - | TGTGCCAGCAGCTTGGGGGTGCAGGGTCCCTACAATGAGCAGTTCTTC | CASSLGVQGPYNEQFF
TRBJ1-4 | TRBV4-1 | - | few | TGCGCCAGCAGCCAGGCACACGCTGAAAAACTGTTTTTT | CASSQAHAEKLFF
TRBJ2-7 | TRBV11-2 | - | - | TGTGCCAGCAGATACACTAGTATCGATTACGAGCAGTACTTC | CASRYTSIDYEQYF
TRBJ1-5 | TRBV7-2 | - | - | TGTGCCAGCAGCTTTCATAGCAATCAGCCCCAGCATTTT | CASSFHSNQPQHF
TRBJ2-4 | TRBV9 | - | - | TGTGCCAGCAGCGTCGGGCCGCATGGGCACATTCAGTACTTC | CASSVGPHGHIQYF
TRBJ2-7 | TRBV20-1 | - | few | TGCAGTGCTAGAGATATGGAGGAGCAGTACTTC | CSARDMEEQYF
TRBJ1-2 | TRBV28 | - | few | TGTGCCAGCAGTGAAGACAGAAGATATGGCTACACCTTC | CASSEDRRYGYTF
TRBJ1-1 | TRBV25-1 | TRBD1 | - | TGTGCCAGCAGTGAGGACAGGATGAACACTGAAGCTTTCTTT | CASSEDRMNTEAFF
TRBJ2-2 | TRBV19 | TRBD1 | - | TGTGCCAGTAGCACCGGGACAGGGCCTGCCGGGGAGCTGTTTTTT | CASSTGTGPAGELFF
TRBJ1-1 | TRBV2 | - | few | TGTGCCAGCATTATCAGGGGTAACACTGAAGCTTTCTTT | CASIIRGNTEAFF
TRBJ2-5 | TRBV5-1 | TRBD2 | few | TGCGCCAGCAGCATTAGCGGGGCGACCCAAGAGACCCAGTACTTC | CASSISGATQETQYF
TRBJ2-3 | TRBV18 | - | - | TGTGCCAGCTCACCACCAGGCACTAGCACAGATACGCAGTATTTT | CASSPPGTSTDTQYF
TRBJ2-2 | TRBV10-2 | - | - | TGCGCCAGCAGTGATACGCAGGGGTCGGCGGTAACCGGGGAGCTGTTTTTT | CASSDTQGSAVTGELFF
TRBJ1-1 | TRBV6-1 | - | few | TGTGCCAGCAGTGGGAGGGGCGCTGAAGCTTTCTTT | CASSGRGAEAFF
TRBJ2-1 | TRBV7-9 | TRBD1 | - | TGTGCCAGCAGCTTTCGACAGGGGGTCGGGGCCTACAATGAGCAGTTCTTC | CASSFRQGVGAYNEQFF
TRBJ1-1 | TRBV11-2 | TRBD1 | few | TGTGCCAGCAGCTCCATTCAGGGGGGAGCTTTCTTT | CASSSIQGGAFF
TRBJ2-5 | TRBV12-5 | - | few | TGTGCTAGTGGTTTGGCGTCTTCCCCCCACCAGTACTTC | CASGLASSPHQYF
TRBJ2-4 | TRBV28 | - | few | TGTGCCAGCAGTTTACAGCCCCTCAAAAACATTCAGTACTTC | CASSLQPLKNIQYF
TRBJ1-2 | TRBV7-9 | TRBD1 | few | TGTGCCAGCAGCCCGGGACAGGGCGATGGCTACACCTTC | CASSPGQGDGYTF
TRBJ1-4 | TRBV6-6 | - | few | TGTGCCAGCAGTCAATACAGGGAAAAACTGTTTTTT | CASSQYREKLFF
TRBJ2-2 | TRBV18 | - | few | TGTGCCAGCTCACCACCGTGGGCGCGAGGCACCGGGGAGCTGTTTTTT | CASSPPWARGTGELFF
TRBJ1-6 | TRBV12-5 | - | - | TGTGCTAGTGGTTGGGGTCGGGATTCACCCCTCCACTTT | CASGWGRDSPLHF
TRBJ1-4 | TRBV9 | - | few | TGTGCCAGCAGCGTCGGGACGGCAACTAATGAAAAACTGTTTTTT | CASSVGTATNEKLFF